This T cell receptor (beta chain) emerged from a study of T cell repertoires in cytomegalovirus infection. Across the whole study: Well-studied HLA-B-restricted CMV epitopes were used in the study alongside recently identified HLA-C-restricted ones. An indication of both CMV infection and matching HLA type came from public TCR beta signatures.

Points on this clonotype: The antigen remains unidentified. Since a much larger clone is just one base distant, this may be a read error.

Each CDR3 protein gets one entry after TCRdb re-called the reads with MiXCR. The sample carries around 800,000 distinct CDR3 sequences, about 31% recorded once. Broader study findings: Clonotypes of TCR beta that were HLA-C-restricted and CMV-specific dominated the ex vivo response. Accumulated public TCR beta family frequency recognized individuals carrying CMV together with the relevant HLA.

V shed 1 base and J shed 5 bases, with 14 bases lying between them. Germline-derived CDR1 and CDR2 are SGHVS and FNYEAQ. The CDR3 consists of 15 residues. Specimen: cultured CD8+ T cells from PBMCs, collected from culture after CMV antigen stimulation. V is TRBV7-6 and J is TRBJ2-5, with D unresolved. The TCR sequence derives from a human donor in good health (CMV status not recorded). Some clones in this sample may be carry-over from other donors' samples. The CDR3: CASSLVKWKSETQYF. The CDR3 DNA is TGTGCCAGCAGCTTAGTTAAGTGGAAGAGCGAGACCCAGTACTTC.